What follows are 23 T cell receptor beta chains derived from one specimen sequenced in a study of blood T cell repertoires in COVID-19. Assay: immunoSEQ multiplex PCR; the TCRdb copy retains only in-frame clones and omits some. The sample has 250,000 or so clones, about four fifths seen once. Sequenced: peripheral blood. These receptors were taken from a man in his thirties or forties who had recovered from COVID-19.

This clone has just one count. CDR3 region: CASSQHLTSSLQGEQFF. DNA of the CDR3: TGTGCCAGCAGCCAACATTTGACTAGTTCCCTTCAGGGTGAGCAGTTCTTC. This chain joins TRBV3-1 (or the pseudogene TRBV3-2) and TRBJ2-1, with TRBD2 as a possible D gene (6 bases). The germline V and J ends were trimmed by 2 bases and 9 bases, with 23 bases remaining between them. Germline values: CDR1 LGHDT, CDR2 YNNKEL (reference sequence). The CDR3 runs 17 residues.

The chain joins TRBV18 to TRBJ1-1; D remains ambiguous. Germline CDR1 and CDR2: KGHSH and LQKENI. The V end was cut by 6 bases, the J end by 11 bases, with 19 bases between. The CDR3 spans 13 residues. CDR3 coding DNA: TGTGCCAGCTCTCCCGGTGGGCCCCAGTTCGCTTTCTTT. Encoded protein: CASSPGGPQFAFF.

This clone was seen a few times. The chain couples TRBV10-3 to TRBJ2-3; a weak D match, TRBD2 (5 bases). The V end lost 4 bases, the J end lost 6 bases, and 14 bases lay between the germline ends. From germline, CDR1 is ENHRY and CDR2 SYGVKD. The CDR3 sequence is 14 residues long. The CDR3 protein is CAISVLPGGDTQYF. DNA for the CDR3: TGTGCCATCAGTGTACTCCCAGGCGGGGATACGCAGTATTTT.

The rearrangement links TRBV29-1 to TRBJ2-2; 12 positions match TRBD2. The trim removed 6 bases at V and 5 bases at J, leaving 13 bases unmatched. Germline V lookup: CDR1 SQVTM, CDR2 ANQGSEA. The CDR3 consists of 17 residues. The CDR3 spells CSVASASGGAGTGELFF. The DNA for the CDR3 is TGCAGCGTGGCCTCTGCTAGCGGGGGGGCCGGAACCGGGGAGCTGTTTTTT.

The chain carries TRBV12-3 or TRBV12-4 and TRBJ2-1; D unresolved. CDR3 length: 13 amino acids. Trimming cost V 6 bases and J 4 bases, with 10 bases left between them. CDR3 sequence reads: CASSQTRYNEQFF. The CDR3 region has the DNA TGTGCCAGCAGCCAAACTCGATACAATGAGCAGTTCTTC.

V and J are TRBV2 and TRBJ1-1, with 9 bases fitting TRBD1. V gave up 7 bases and J gave up 3 bases; unmatched junction bases: 6. This CDR3 contains 14 residues. Germline assignment: CDR1 SNHLY and CDR2 FYNNEI. This CDR3 reads CASNAQGAYTEAFF. CDR3 in DNA: TGTGCCAGCAACGCACAGGGGGCGTACACTGAAGCTTTCTTT.

This clone was counted only a few times. V and J are TRBV5-4 and TRBJ2-5, with a possible D match to TRBD2 (6 bases). The germline V gene has CDR1 SGHNT and CDR2 YYREEE (reference sequence). V lost 8 bases and J 1 base, leaving 15 bases between the germline ends. CDR3 size: 14 residues. For the CDR3, the DNA is TGTGCCAGTGTCCCGGGACTGGGCCAAGAGACCCAGTACTTC. The encoded protein is CASVPGLGQETQYF.

This rearrangement joins TRBV5-1 to TRBJ2-1; 7 bases are a match to TRBD1. After removal of 2 bases from V and 6 bases from J, the junction contained 8 bases not matched to a gene. The CDR3 contains 15 residues. Germline CDR1 and CDR2: SGHRS and YFSETQ. CDR3 sequence reads: CASSLRTGLTNEQFF. CDR3 bases: TGCGCCAGCAGCTTACGGACAGGCTTGACCAATGAGCAGTTCTTC.

The CDR3 DNA is TGTGCCAGCTCACCGACGGGGATCACAGATACGCAGTATTTT. This encodes CASSPTGITDTQYF. V and J are TRBV18 and TRBJ2-3; a possible D gene is TRBD2 (5 bases). The CDR3 spans 14 residues. CDR1 KGHSH and CDR2 LQKENI come from the germline V gene. V dropped 3 bases and J dropped 2 bases, with 9 bases sitting between them.

The rearrangement uses TRBV10-3 and TRBJ1-1; D gene unclear. Trimming pared 0 bases from V and 7 bases from J, leaving 9 bases between. Germline CDR1 and CDR2: ENHRY and SYGVKD. The CDR3 totals 13 residues. The CDR3 DNA reads as TGTGCCATCAGTGAGTCGAACGGGATTGAAGCTTTCTTT. It yields the protein CAISESNGIEAFF.

The J gene is TRBJ2-5, the V gene TRBV6-5; D unclear. The CDR3 is 11 residues long. With 7 bases removed from V and 7 bases from J, the gap between germline ends came to 10 bases. Germline V gene data show CDR1 as MNHEY and CDR2 as SVGAGI. The CDR3 sequence is CASTNGGTQYF. CDR3 nucleotides: TGTGCCAGCACCAACGGTGGGACCCAGTACTTC.

The J gene is TRBJ1-3, the V gene TRBV4-1, with TRBD1 matching 8 bases. The CDR3 length is 18 residues. Germline loops: CDR1 MGHRA, CDR2 YSYEKL. With V trimmed by 3 bases and J by 0 bases, 10 bases remained unmatched. The CDR3 reads CASSQGGRGRSSGNTIYF. DNA of the CDR3: TGCGCCAGCAGCCAGGGTGGCAGGGGGCGCAGCTCTGGAAACACCATATATTTT.

The V and J genes are TRBV7-2 and TRBJ2-3, with D possibly being TRBD1 (5 bases). Germline CDR1 reads SGHTA; CDR2 reads FQGNSA. Deletions cut 0 bases from V and 10 bases from J, with 11 bases between. The CDR3 length is 13 residues. The CDR3 region has the DNA TGTGCCAGCAGCTTAGCATCAGGGCCGGCGCAGTATTTT. Its protein is CASSLASGPAQYF. The full variable domain, with the rest looked up from reference TRBV7-2 and TRBJ2-3, is GAGVSQSPSNKVTEKGKDVELRCDPISGHTALYWYRQSLGQGLEFLIYFQGNSAPDKSGLPSDRFSAERTGGSVSTLTIQRTQQEDSAVYLCASSLASGPAQYFGPGTRLTVL.

The chain employs TRBV7-3 and TRBJ2-3; D may be TRBD1 (6 bases). The germline gives CDR1 SGHTA, CDR2 FQGTGA. Trimming left V 5 bases short and J 3 bases short, with 9 bases between. There are 13 residues in the CDR3. The CDR3 DNA reads as TGTGCCAGCAGCCACGGACAGACAGATACGCAGTATTTT. It codes for CASSHGQTDTQYF.

The chain couples TRBV10-2 to TRBJ2-5; D might be TRBD2 (6 bases). The V gene's germline CDR1 is WSHSY and CDR2 SAAADI. The CDR3 has 17 amino acids. The V end lost 6 bases, the J end lost 4 bases, and 24 bases lay between the germline ends. CDR3 nucleotide sequence: TGCGCCAGCAGCGAGCTCAACCGGGACTCGGGGCCAGAGACCCAGTACTTC. Its translation: CASSELNRDSGPETQYF.

This rearrangement joins TRBV5-1 to TRBJ1-5, with D perhaps matching TRBD1 (5 bases). This CDR3 has 13 residues. V lost 0 bases to trimming and J lost 7 bases, with 8 bases between them. The germline V gene encodes CDR1 SGHRS and CDR2 YFSETQ. The CDR3: CASSLGPGQPQHF. In DNA, the CDR3 is TGCGCCAGCAGCTTGGGCCCAGGGCAGCCCCAGCATTTT.

This clone showed up just a few times. V usage is TRBV13 and J usage is TRBJ1-6, with TRBD1 matching 7 bases. With 5 bases clipped from V and 10 bases from J, the junction kept 11 bases outside the gene matches. The CDR3 loop spans 15 amino acids. Germline CDR1 reads PRHDT; CDR2 reads FYEKMQ (reference sequence). In DNA, the CDR3 is TGTGCCAGCAGCCCCCAGCAGGGGGTGGAATCACCCCTCCACTTT. Translating it yields CASSPQQGVESPLHF.

The rearrangement links TRBV5-4 to TRBJ2-1; D gene unclear. Trimming cost V 4 bases and J 0 bases, with 11 bases left between them. CDR1 is SGHNT, CDR2 YYREEE, per germline (reference sequence). CDR3 length: 15 amino acids. The CDR3 nucleotides are TGTGCCAGCAGCCCAGACTTAGGCTCCTACAATGAGCAGTTCTTC. The encoded protein is CASSPDLGSYNEQFF. Combining the CDR3 with reference TRBV5-4 and TRBJ2-1 gives the whole variable domain ETGVTQSPTHLIKTRGQQVTLRCSSQSGHNTVSWYQQALGQGPQFIFQYYREEENGRGNFPPRFSGLQFPNYSSELNVNALELDDSALYLCASSPDLGSYNEQFFGPGTRLTVL.

The DNA of the CDR3 is TGTGCCAGTAGTTTCCGGGACAGGGTAGGTATAGCCTCCTACAATGAGCAGTTCTTC. Translated: CASSFRDRVGIASYNEQFF. The J gene is TRBJ2-1, the V gene TRBV19; 9 positions match TRBD1. V trimming: 5 bases; J trimming: 0 bases; junction bases outside the gene matches: 14. The CDR3 contains 19 residues. CDR1 is LNHDA, CDR2 SQIVND, per germline (reference sequence).

V is TRBV19 and J is TRBJ2-1, with 9 bases fitting TRBD2. The germline CDR1 and CDR2 sequences are LNHDA and SQIVND (reference sequence). Trimming cost V 10 bases and J 7 bases; bases outside gene matches: 14. There are 15 residues in the CDR3. Written as DNA, the CDR3 is TGTGCCACCGGGTTCCTCGCTAGCGGGGTTAATGAGCAGTTCTTC. This codes for CATGFLASGVNEQFF. Combining the CDR3 with reference TRBV19 and TRBJ2-1 gives the whole variable domain DGGITQSPKYLFRKEGQNVTLSCEQNLNHDAMYWYRQDPGQGLRLIYYSQIVNDFQKGDIAEGYSVSREKKESFPLTVTSAQKNPTAFYLCATGFLASGVNEQFFGPGTRLTVL.

The chain carries TRBV7-8 and TRBJ2-1; 10 bases agree with TRBD2. The germline V gene encodes CDR1 SGHVS and CDR2 FQNEAQ. This CDR3 has 16 amino acids. V dropped 4 bases and J dropped 10; count of bases not matched to a gene: 13. DNA of the CDR3: TGTGCCAGCAGCTGGCTCGGAAGCGGGGGGGCTGGAGAGCAGTTCTTC. Encoded protein: CASSWLGSGGAGEQFF.

CDR3 sequence (DNA): TGTGCCAGCAGCCCAGGGAGGGGCAATCAGCCCCAGCATTTT. It specifies CASSPGRGNQPQHF. The chain uses TRBV6-5 and TRBJ1-5; weak D call: TRBD1 (5 bases). This CDR3 region has 14 residues. Trimming pared 6 bases from V and 2 bases from J, leaving 11 bases between. Per the germline V gene, CDR1 is MNHEY and CDR2 is SVGAGI.

The chain joins TRBV3-1 (or the pseudogene TRBV3-2) to TRBJ1-5; TRBD1 agrees at 7 bases. The CDR3 runs 16 residues. Germline V lookup: CDR1 LGHDT, CDR2 YNNKEL (reference sequence). Trimming cost V 3 bases and J 2 bases; bases outside gene matches: 7. The CDR3 loop is CASSQGRQGRNQPQHF. CDR3 bases: TGTGCCAGCAGCCAGGGCCGACAGGGCCGCAATCAGCCCCAGCATTTT.